Reported below is one T cell receptor beta chain. The sample comes from a study of blood T cell repertoires in COVID-19. Assay: immunoSEQ multiplex PCR; the TCRdb copy retains only in-frame clones and omits some. This sample yields 170,000 or so clones, of which about 87% are seen a single time; 0.8% to 1% belongs to the top ten. The V end was cut by 5 bases, the J end by 0 bases, with 9 bases between. The CDR3 totals 14 residues. Per germline, CDR1 SGHVS and CDR2 FQNEAQ. Sequencing input: peripheral blood. The chain recombines TRBV7-8 with TRBJ2-3; D ambiguous. This sequence was found in a young woman who had recovered from COVID-19. CDR3 protein: CASSVGQSTDTQYF. The CDR3 DNA reads as TGTGCCAGCAGCGTGGGCCAGAGCACAGATACGCAGTATTTT.